The rows below give T cell receptor beta chains drawn from one sample of a study of T cells after yellow fever vaccination. TCRdb called the 5' RACE reads again in MiXCR, with one record for every CDR3 protein. This repertoire shows around 60,000 distinct CDR3 sequences, about 5% found once; its top ten account for roughly 28%. Sequenced material: PBMCs, either bulk or a sorted T-cell subset (CD4+, CD8+, memory, or dextramer-sorted; not recorded which), taken on the day of the yellow fever booster vaccination. These TCRs come from a young man who received the YFV17D yellow fever vaccine. The CDR3 runs from the conserved cysteine through the conserved F or W. The order of the fields is V gene, CDR3 protein.

v_call: TRBV7-9; cdr3_aa: CASSLKGTENIQYF
v_call: TRBV7-6; cdr3_aa: CASSLVQGYNSPLHF
v_call: TRBV24-1; cdr3_aa: CATSDNGQVEAFF
v_call: TRBV29-1; cdr3_aa: CSVEDVRDRAVNTEAFF
v_call: TRBV7-6; cdr3_aa: CASSLVAETYNEQFF
v_call: TRBV7-6; cdr3_aa: CASSLGPQVTTEAFF
v_call: TRBV7-3; cdr3_aa: CASTTTGIGDNEQFF
v_call: TRBV7-9; cdr3_aa: CASSLWVGTGLYEQYF
v_call: TRBV6-5; cdr3_aa: CASSNPLAGEETQYF
v_call: TRBV7-9; cdr3_aa: CASSPRDPLAGGIPGLGTDTQYF
v_call: TRBV20-1; cdr3_aa: CSAAPGPGQIF
v_call: TRBV6-5; cdr3_aa: CASSFGGDGYTF
v_call: TRBV6-5; cdr3_aa: CASSYSQGDTGELFF
v_call: TRBV12-3/TRBV12-4; cdr3_aa: CASSPGGASAFF
v_call: TRBV14; cdr3_aa: CASSQWGNTEAFF
v_call: TRBV27; cdr3_aa: CASSPLGGPREQFF
v_call: TRBV5-1; cdr3_aa: CASSLDRDTEAFF
v_call: TRBV29-1; cdr3_aa: CSVEDPGQGDTGELFF
v_call: TRBV7-2; cdr3_aa: CASSFTGGTNSPLHF
v_call: TRBV7-2; cdr3_aa: CASSLGVATDTQYF
v_call: TRBV7-3; cdr3_aa: CASSSSSGWTEQFF
v_call: TRBV9; cdr3_aa: CASSVGGMNTEAFF
v_call: TRBV20-1; cdr3_aa: CSAREAGSGFHVTQYF
v_call: TRBV6-5; cdr3_aa: CASSYGIYNEQFF
v_call: TRBV4-1; cdr3_aa: CASSQGPDYGYTF
v_call: TRBV7-2; cdr3_aa: CASSLQRGRTGELFF
v_call: TRBV7-8; cdr3_aa: CASSLAWGAGVVDSADTQYF
v_call: TRBV25-1; cdr3_aa: CASSEYWGPGANVLTF
v_call: TRBV5-1; cdr3_aa: CASSFASLTSYNEQFF
v_call: TRBV5-1; cdr3_aa: CASSLGPGGAEAFF
v_call: TRBV7-2; cdr3_aa: CASSLVMENEAFF
v_call: TRBV12-3/TRBV12-4; cdr3_aa: CASSLADRGSGYTF
v_call: TRBV11-2; cdr3_aa: CASSSPTGRYEQYF
v_call: TRBV20-1; cdr3_aa: CSAREDRGTDTQYF
v_call: TRBV4-2; cdr3_aa: CASSQPGVGKNIQYF
v_call: TRBV28; cdr3_aa: CASSPPAVGTVNTIYF
v_call: TRBV7-2; cdr3_aa: CASSFGTGAYEQYF
v_call: TRBV19; cdr3_aa: CASSTGLGAFF
v_call: TRBV5-1; cdr3_aa: CASSSPLGPREDEQFF
v_call: TRBV7-9; cdr3_aa: CASSLDYKNIQYF
v_call: TRBV19; cdr3_aa: CASSMKDYGLWALHF
v_call: TRBV5-1; cdr3_aa: CASDPRGTGATDTQYF
v_call: TRBV12-3/TRBV12-4; cdr3_aa: CASTLLTSTEAFF